Listed below are T cell receptor beta chains from one sample, sequenced in a study of human T cells and chemical hapten exposure. TCRdb independently ran MiXCR on the RACE reads; one entry per CDR3 protein. This repertoire shows around 110,000 distinct CDR3 sequences, roughly 12% found once; its top ten account for 2% to 2.5%. Here the sequenced sample was whole blood, taken in connection with sensitization to the hapten diphenylcyclopropenone (DPC). The receptors originated from a woman aged 45-60 years with alopecia areata. Some clones in this sample may be carry-over from other donors' samples. Both conserved end residues are part of each CDR3. D genes are given only for firm matches. Rows give clone size only sometimes, using once, few, many, or a class for an expanded clone.

v_gene	abundance	d_gene	j_gene	CDR3nt	CDR3aa
TRBV12-3/TRBV12-4	few	TRBD1	TRBJ2-6	TGTGCCAGCAGTTCCGAGACAGGGGCCTCTGGGGCCAACGTCCTGACTTTC	CASSSETGASGANVLTF
TRBV6-5	NA	TRBD1	TRBJ1-2	TGTGCCAGCAGTCCGACAGGGGGCGAGGGCTACACCTTC	CASSPTGGEGYTF
TRBV29-1	many	TRBD2	TRBJ2-5	TGCAGCGCCAGGACTAGCTGGGAGACCCAGTACTTC	CSARTSWETQYF
TRBV29-1	many	NA	TRBJ2-7	TGCAGCGTCCAATCCTACGAGCAGTACTTC	CSVQSYEQYF
TRBV7-7	few	NA	TRBJ2-7	TGTGCCAGCAGCGCACAGGCCGGCTACGAGCAGTACTTC	CASSAQAGYEQYF
TRBV5-1	NA	TRBD1	TRBJ1-4	TGCGCCAGCAGCGGGACCGACAGGGGAGACGAAAAACTGTTTTTT	CASSGTDRGDEKLFF
TRBV20-1	many	NA	TRBJ2-7	TGCAGTGCTAGACCCCACCAGGGCACCTACGAGCAGTACTTC	CSARPHQGTYEQYF
TRBV12-3/TRBV12-4	few	NA	TRBJ2-5	TGTGCCAGCAGTTCCCGGGCCGGGCGGGGGACCCAGTACTTC	CASSSRAGRGTQYF
TRBV28	few	NA	TRBJ1-1	TGTGCCAGCAGTCTCCTGGCAGGGTATACTGAAGCTTTCTTT	CASSLLAGYTEAFF
TRBV9	NA	NA	TRBJ2-3	TGTGCCAGCAGCCTGACAGTGAACACAGATACGCAGTATTTT	CASSLTVNTDTQYF
TRBV7-2	few	NA	TRBJ2-3	TGTGCCAGCGCAATTCTCACAGATACGCAGTATTTT	CASAILTDTQYF
TRBV3-1	few	NA	TRBJ2-7	TGTGCCAGCAGCCACGGAACTGACTCCTACGAGCAGTACTTC	CASSHGTDSYEQYF
TRBV27	many	TRBD1	TRBJ2-7	TGTGCCAGCAGTTTGTCCCCGGGACAGTCCTACGAGCAGTACTTC	CASSLSPGQSYEQYF
TRBV6-6	few	NA	TRBJ2-5	TGTGCCAGCAGTAAAGACCCGTCGGAGACCCAGTACTTC	CASSKDPSETQYF
TRBV20-1	NA	TRBD1	TRBJ1-4	TGCAGTGCTAGACCAACAGGGGAGGGGGGTGAAAAACTGTTTTTT	CSARPTGEGGEKLFF
TRBV28	few	TRBD1	TRBJ1-3	TGTGCCAGCAGGGAAGCCGGGACAGAAAGAAACACCATATATTTT	CASREAGTERNTIYF
TRBV5-1	NA	NA	TRBJ2-7	TGCGCCAGCAGCTTGGTGGGGGCCCGGACCTACGAGCAGTACTTC	CASSLVGARTYEQYF
TRBV29-1	NA	NA	TRBJ1-1	TGCAGCGTTGAAGATAGAGGGGGAGTCACTGAAGCTTTCTTT	CSVEDRGGVTEAFF
TRBV29-1	few	NA	TRBJ2-7	TGCAGCGTTGCGACAGATAACTACGAGCAGTACTTC	CSVATDNYEQYF
TRBV15	NA	NA	TRBJ2-5	TGTGCCACCAGCACGCCCTTACAAGGGGTTCGAGAGACCCAGTACTTC	CATSTPLQGVRETQYF
TRBV2	NA	NA	TRBJ2-3	TGTGCCAGCAGATTGTTGACAGGAATTCGCACAGATACGCAGTATTTT	CASRLLTGIRTDTQYF
TRBV20-1	few	NA	TRBJ1-5	TGCAGTGCTAGAGATAGGCCAGGCAGGGGCGGCGGTCAGCCCCAGCATTTT	CSARDRPGRGGGQPQHF
TRBV12-3/TRBV12-4	few	NA	TRBJ1-4	TGTGCCAGCAGTTTGTGGCTTGGGGAAAAACTGTTTTTT	CASSLWLGEKLFF
TRBV6-2/TRBV6-3	many	NA	TRBJ2-1	TGTGCCAGCATGGGCAGGGTGAGGAATGAGCAGTTCTTC	CASMGRVRNEQFF
TRBV6-5	few	NA	TRBJ1-1	TGTGCCAGCATTGGCAGTGAAGCTTTCTTT	CASIGSEAFF
TRBV2	few	NA	TRBJ2-3	TGTGCCAGCACTAGGAGACAAGATACGCAGTATTTT	CASTRRQDTQYF
TRBV5-6	NA	NA	TRBJ1-1	TGTGCCAGCAGCTTGGCTTGGCTCAGCAAGATGAACACTGAAGCTTTCTTT	CASSLAWLSKMNTEAFF
TRBV29-1	few	TRBD1	TRBJ1-2	TGCAGCGTCGGACAGGGGAACTATGGCTACACCTTC	CSVGQGNYGYTF
TRBV14	NA	NA	TRBJ2-5	TGTGCCAGCAGCCGAAATAGGGGGCAAGAGACCCAGTACTTC	CASSRNRGQETQYF
TRBV5-1	few	NA	TRBJ1-4	TGCGCCAGCAGCTTGGGAAAAGGGGACTCAGGAAATGAAAAACTGTTTTTT	CASSLGKGDSGNEKLFF
TRBV4-3	NA	TRBD1	TRBJ2-7	TGCGCCAGCAGCCATCAGGGGGCACCGCTCTACGAGCAGTACTTC	CASSHQGAPLYEQYF
TRBV29-1	NA	TRBD2	TRBJ2-1	TGCAGCGTTGTTTGGCTAGCGGAGGGCTCCTACAATGAGCAGTTCTTC	CSVVWLAEGSYNEQFF
TRBV6-5	few	NA	TRBJ1-2	TGTGCCAGCAGAGAGGACCGGGACTATGGCTACACCTTC	CASREDRDYGYTF
TRBV27	NA	NA	TRBJ2-2	TGTGCCAGCAGTTTGGTCTTAAGAACCGGGGAGCTGTTTTTT	CASSLVLRTGELFF
TRBV7-3	NA	NA	TRBJ2-2	TGTGCCAGCAGCTTAAAGGGACCCGGGGAGCTGTTTTTT	CASSLKGPGELFF
TRBV20-1	few	TRBD2	TRBJ2-7	TGCAGTGCTAGCGGTCTAGCGGGGGCCGCGAGCTCCTACGAGCAGTACTTC	CSASGLAGAASSYEQYF
TRBV6-5	many	TRBD1	TRBJ1-2	TGTGCCAGCAGTTATAGGGGCGGGACAGGGATACGAGGCTACACCTTC	CASSYRGGTGIRGYTF
TRBV7-9	NA	TRBD2	TRBJ2-5	TGTGCCAGCAGCTCCCTAAGGGGAGGGGAGACCCAGTACTTC	CASSSLRGGETQYF
TRBV29-1	many	NA	TRBJ1-1	TGCAGCGTTGTGGGAGGGAACACTGAAGCTTTCTTT	CSVVGGNTEAFF
TRBV2	few	NA	TRBJ1-2	TGTGCCAGCAGTGAAGCGCCGGGACATGGCTACACCTTC	CASSEAPGHGYTF
TRBV7-2	NA	NA	TRBJ2-3	TGTGCCAGCAGCTTAGGACTATCCGGGACAGATACGCAGTATTTT	CASSLGLSGTDTQYF
TRBV7-9	few	NA	TRBJ1-2	TGTGCCAGCAGCTTAGACGGAAATGGCTACACCTTC	CASSLDGNGYTF
TRBV6-5	NA	TRBD2	TRBJ2-1	TGTGCCAGCAGCTCCTCCAGCGGGACCTCCTACAATGAGCAGTTCTTC	CASSSSSGTSYNEQFF
TRBV20-1	few	NA	TRBJ1-2	TGCAGTGCTCGTGACCGGACAGCTAACTATGGCTACACCTTC	CSARDRTANYGYTF
TRBV6-2/TRBV6-3	few	TRBD2	TRBJ2-1	TGTGCCAGCAGACGACCTGGACTAGCGGACTCCTACAATGAGCAGTTCTTC	CASRRPGLADSYNEQFF
TRBV5-1	NA	NA	TRBJ1-2	TGCGCCAGCAGCTTGAATTGGGAGGCTAACTATGGCTACACCTTC	CASSLNWEANYGYTF
TRBV5-8	few	NA	TRBJ2-6	TGTGCCAGCAGCTTGGAAAGGGGCGGAACTGGGGCCAACGTCCTGACTTTC	CASSLERGGTGANVLTF
TRBV5-1	NA	NA	TRBJ2-5	TGCGCCAGCAGCTTGGTTGGTACCGAGCAAGAGACCCAGTACTTC	CASSLVGTEQETQYF
TRBV5-1	few	NA	TRBJ1-2	TGCGCCAGCAGGGACAGTTCCTATGGCTACACCTTC	CASRDSSYGYTF